This T cell receptor (beta chain) came from a study of blood T cell repertoires in COVID-19. Across the whole study: Italy, Spain and the United States were the sources of the convalescent and acute COVID-19 samples. The analysed material was cDNA or gDNA that came from T cells, B-cell-depleted T cells, or PBMCs.

The germline CDR1 and CDR2 sequences are LNHDA and SQIVND (reference sequence). Deletions cut 11 bases from V and 0 bases from J, with 11 bases between. The CDR3 runs 13 residues. In the original analysis: Cell counts per sample came from amplifying reference gene primers. Generated by immunoSEQ multiplex PCR, the TCRdb table keeps only in-frame clones and is missing some. V, J and clone size are taken as reported in that table, and D and trimming were inferred from the DNA itself. Of under 250,000 clones listed, over 80% are singletons. This clonotype originated in a man between 35 and 55 years old with acute or convalescent COVID-19. This sequence joins TRBV19 and TRBJ1-5; no clear D. The sample comprised peripheral blood. This chain's CDR3 is CAGGRNSNQPQHF. The CDR3 bases are TGTGCCGGAGGAAGAAATAGCAATCAGCCCCAGCATTTT.